The present T cell receptor (beta chain) was sequenced within a study of shared clonotypes between healthy human individuals. Study conclusions and caveats: Represented diversity (both genetic and exposure-history) was limited by the small number of donors. Tissues were not sampled, only blood, and their repertoires likely differ.

This clone came up once. What it binds is not known. Around 30,000 T cell genomes, or about 0.2 ug DNA, went into the sorted-subset replicate PCRs. Produced via immunoSEQ multiplex PCR; TCRdb's table is partial and in-frame only. The sample yields about 320,000 clones, about nine tenths seen once. Germline CDR1 reads SGHTA; CDR2 reads FQGNSA. V gave up 5 bases and J gave up 5 bases; unmatched junction bases: 10. The CDR3 contains 16 residues. This clonotype originated in a man aged 18-30 years in good health. Input material: memory CD8+ T cells sorted from blood. Subset noted: CD45RO+ cells pooled with CCR7-negative TemRA cells. The chain carries TRBV7-2 and TRBJ2-2; TRBD1 matches at 8 bases. The CDR3 coding sequence is TGTGCCAGCAGCCAAGATAGGACAGGGTGGACCGGGGAGCTGTTTTTT. Amino acid sequence: CASSQDRTGWTGELFF. Full variable domain (remainder filled in from reference TRBV7-2 and TRBJ2-2): GAGVSQSPSNKVTEKGKDVELRCDPISGHTALYWYRQSLGQGLEFLIYFQGNSAPDKSGLPSDRFSAERTGGSVSTLTIQRTQQEDSAVYLCASSQDRTGWTGELFFGEGSRLTVL.